Below, one T cell receptor (beta chain) is given with its context. The data were taken from a study of cytomegalovirus exposure and HLA in healthy donors. The V gene's germline CDR1 is SGHDT and CDR2 YYEEEE. The V and J ends lost 1 base and 5 bases, in that order; junction bases with no gene match: 8. The CDR3 totals 17 residues. PCR was performed using 60 Vbeta and 13 Jbeta primers. The protocol was immunoSEQ multiplex PCR, while the TCRdb copy is restricted to in-frame clones and leaves out a portion. Among tens of thousands of clones, approximately 82% were seen once, and the ten largest hold 3.6%.

The sequenced sample consisted of PBMCs. The TCR sequence derives from a woman under 30 in good health and CMV-seronegative. The chain carries TRBV5-6 and TRBJ2-3, with TRBD2 matching over 12 bases. The chain's CDR3 is CASSLTRLAGDGDTQYF. The CDR3 DNA sequence: TGTGCCAGCAGCTTGACCAGACTAGCGGGAGACGGAGATACGCAGTATTTT.